The next 3 T cell receptor beta chains were all read from a single sample in a study of PD-L1 blockade in urothelial cancer. Using immunoSEQ multiplex PCR, the repertoire was profiled, and TCRdb retains in-frame clones only, with some absent. This table holds tens of thousands of clones, 82% found once. Sequencing used PBMCs, obtained around atezolizumab (anti-PD-L1) treatment. Receptors were obtained from a man in his 70s with urothelial cancer.

This clone appeared once. V usage is TRBV5-1 and J usage is TRBJ2-2; D perhaps matches TRBD1 (5 bases). The CDR3 spans 16 residues. The V end lost 1 base, the J end lost 6 bases, and 16 bases lay between the germline ends. Germline V CDR1 and CDR2: SGHRS, YFSETQ. The CDR3 nucleotides are TGCGCCAGCAGCTTGCTAGGGGCCCCCGTCGCCGGGGAGCTGTTTTTT. Its translation: CASSLLGAPVAGELFF.

Of note for this clone: Other DNA sequences from this sample encode an identical CDR3 as well. The chain joins TRBV5-1 to TRBJ1-1; the D is unclear. This CDR3 spans 13 amino acids. Germline values: CDR1 SGHRS, CDR2 YFSETQ. V lost 1 base and J lost 0, with 4 bases in between. The CDR3 region has the DNA TGCGCCAGCAGCTTGACGGTGAACACTGAAGCTTTCTTT. It specifies CASSLTVNTEAFF.

The chain is built from TRBV7-9 and TRBJ1-1; D ambiguous. The CDR3 sequence is 13 residues long. Germline V gene data show CDR1 as SEHNR and CDR2 as FQNEAQ (reference sequence). Trimming pared 0 bases from V and 1 base from J, leaving 3 bases between. The CDR3 is CASSLARNTEAFF. The CDR3 DNA follows: TGTGCCAGCAGCTTAGCGCGGAACACTGAAGCTTTCTTT.